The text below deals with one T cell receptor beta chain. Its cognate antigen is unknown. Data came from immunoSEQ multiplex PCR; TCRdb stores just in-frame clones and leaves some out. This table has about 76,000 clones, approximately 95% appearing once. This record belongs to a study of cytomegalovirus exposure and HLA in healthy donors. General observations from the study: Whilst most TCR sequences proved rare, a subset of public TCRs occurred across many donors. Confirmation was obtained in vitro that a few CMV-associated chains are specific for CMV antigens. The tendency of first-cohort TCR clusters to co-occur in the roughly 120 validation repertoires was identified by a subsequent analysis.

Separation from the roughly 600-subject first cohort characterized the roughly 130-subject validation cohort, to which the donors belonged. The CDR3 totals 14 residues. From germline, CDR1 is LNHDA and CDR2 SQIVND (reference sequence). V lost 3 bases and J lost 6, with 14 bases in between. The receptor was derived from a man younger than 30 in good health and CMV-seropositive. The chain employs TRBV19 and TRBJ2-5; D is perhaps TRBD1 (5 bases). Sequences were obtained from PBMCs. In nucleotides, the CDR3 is TGTGCCAGTAGTATGGGGCAGGGTGTGAAGACCCAGTACTTC. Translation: CASSMGQGVKTQYF.